These 3 T cell receptor beta chains were all obtained from the same sample, sequenced in a study of tissue T cells after allogeneic stem cell transplantation. Produced via immunoSEQ multiplex PCR; TCRdb's table is partial and in-frame only. The data show about 50,000 clones, with roughly four fifths seen just once and about 0.77% held by the top ten. Material: sorted cells pooled from one or two spleens. The receptors shown here come from a pool of C57BL/6 mice in good health.

Note on this clone: Here the gene names and germline are mouse. CDR3 region: CASSLSANSDYTF. CDR3 DNA (partial): TGTGCCAGCAGCTTGAGTGCAAACTCCGACTACACC. The chain combines TRBV3 with TRBJ1-2; unclear D gene. The DNA ends 1 residue before the CDR3 does, and the rest of the CDR3 is filled in from the germline J gene. CDR3 size: 13 residues. V lost 3 bases and J lost 0, with 5 bases in between. Germline CDR1 SNHLY, CDR2 FYNGKV (reference sequence). The full variable domain, rest sourced from reference TRBV3 and TRBJ1-2, is GPKVLQIPSHQIIDMGQMVTLNCDPVSNHLYFYWYKQILGQQMEFLVNFYNGKVMEKSKLFKDQFSVERPDGSYFTLKIQPTALEDSAVYFCASSLSANSDYTFGSGTRLLVI.

As for this clone: Gene names follow the mouse nomenclature. Read data end 1 residue before the CDR3 end; the end is taken from the germline J gene. The gene calls are TRBV31 and TRBJ2-7; TRBD2 matches at 11 bases. This CDR3 has 15 residues. Germline values: CDR1 GKSSPN, CDR2 SITVG. V lost 2 bases, J lost 5 bases, and 8 bases stayed unmatched. The CDR3 sequence: CAWSSGLGGRDEQYF. CDR3 DNA (partial): TGTGCCTGGAGTTCCGGACTGGGGGGAAGGGATGAACAGTAC.

Regarding this clone: Gene names and germline match the mouse. The observed sequence ends 1 residue before the CDR3 terminus, with the missing tail filled in from the germline J gene. The rearrangement uses TRBV1 and TRBJ2-7, with 7 bases fitting TRBD2. The CDR3 consists of 15 residues. V shed 3 bases, J shed 0 bases, and the junction held 5 bases outside the gene matches. Germline V gives CDR1 NSQYPW, CDR2 LRSPGD (reference sequence). This CDR3 is CTCSAGGFSSYEQYF. Incomplete CDR3 DNA: TGCACCTGCAGTGCGGGGGGGTTCAGCTCCTATGAACAGTAC. The variable domain in full, with the rest retrieved from reference TRBV1 and TRBJ2-7, is VTLLEQNPRWRLVPRGQAVNLRCILKNSQYPWMSWYQQDLQKQLQWLFTLRSPGDKEVKSLPGADYLATRVTDTELRLQVANMSQGRTLYCTCSAGGFSSYEQYFGPGTRLTVL.